A single TCR beta chain is shown here with its context. This specimen belongs to a study of Ad26.COV2.S vaccination and SARS-CoV-2 variants. The method was immunoSEQ multiplex PCR; TCRdb's version includes in-frame clones alone and lacks a portion of them. The table includes around 370,000 clones, roughly 85% detected once. The CDR3 is made up of 16 amino acids. Germline loops: CDR1 WSHSY, CDR2 SAAADI. The V and J ends lost 5 bases and 4 bases, in that order; junction bases with no gene match: 8. Treatment: around 19 received Ad26.COV2.S at low or high dose, single or two shots; 5 received placebo; per-sample allocation not given. Sampling took place 63 days after the first vaccine or placebo injection.

The TCR comes from a person between 18 and 59 years old who received the Ad26.COV2.S COVID-19 vaccine or a placebo. The source material was peripheral blood, sampled in a trial of Ad26.COV2.S vaccine versus placebo. This chain links TRBV10-2 with TRBJ2-5, with TRBD2 matching over 12 bases. The CDR3 sequence is CASSPGLAGKRETQYF. In DNA, the CDR3 is TGCGCCAGCAGTCCAGGACTAGCGGGAAAAAGAGAGACCCAGTACTTC.